A single sample is the source of the 10 T cell receptor beta chains below, sequenced in a study of identical twins. TCRdb used MiXCR to reprocess the 5' RACE reads, holding one entry per CDR3 protein. This table has 700,000 or so distinct CDR3 sequences, around 20% appearing once. These same data were also listed under a study on T cells expressing NK-cell markers.

Sequencing was performed on PBMCs. The receptor set was obtained from a young woman in good health.

This clonotype has only a few counts. The chain links TRBV7-2 to TRBJ2-5, with 8 positions matching TRBD2. CDR1 is SGHTA, CDR2 FQGNSA, per germline. The CDR3 length is 17 residues. The junction had 15 bases not matched to a gene; V was cut back by 5 bases and J by 4 bases. DNA of the CDR3: TGTGCCAGCAGCGCCGGAATCGGACTAGCCCCACGAGAGACCCAGTACTTC. It specifies CASSAGIGLAPRETQYF.

This clonotype was found a few times. The V gene is TRBV9, the J gene TRBJ2-1; D gene uncertain. V was clipped by 4 bases and J by 8 bases, with 7 bases between them. The germline gives CDR1 SGDLS, CDR2 YYNGEE. The CDR3 totals 11 residues. The CDR3 DNA follows: TGTGCCAGCAGCTCACTCCATGAGCAGTTCTTC. Protein sequence: CASSSLHEQFF.

There are a few counts of this clonotype. This chain joins TRBV15 and TRBJ2-3; D is uncertain. The CDR3 extends over 13 amino acids. The germline V gene encodes CDR1 LNHNV and CDR2 YYDKDF (reference sequence). V gave up 0 bases and J gave up 7 bases, with 8 bases separating them. The CDR3 DNA is TGTGCCACCAGCAGAGAACCCCAGTATACGCAGTATTTT. Translating it yields CATSREPQYTQYF.

The rearrangement links TRBV7-9 to TRBJ1-5, with unresolved D. The germline V gene encodes CDR1 SEHNR and CDR2 FQNEAQ (reference sequence). This CDR3 has 12 amino acids. V shed 0 bases and J shed 12 bases, with 9 bases lying between them. CDR3: CASSLAAGDQHF. CDR3 in DNA: TGTGCCAGCAGCTTAGCTGCAGGAGACCAGCATTTT.

This chain links TRBV5-1 with TRBJ1-3; 8 nucleotides align to TRBD1. Germline assignment: CDR1 SGHRS and CDR2 YFSETQ. This CDR3 is 14 amino acids long. The V gene end was trimmed by 4 bases and the J gene end by 4 bases; junction bases not matched to a gene: 4. CDR3 nucleotide sequence: TGCGCCAGCAGCCCAGGGGACAGGGGAAACACCATATATTTT. This translates into CASSPGDRGNTIYF.

V and J are TRBV10-3 and TRBJ2-2, with D unresolved. The CDR3 has 13 amino acids. V was pared by 7 bases and J by 5 bases, with 11 bases between. Per the germline V gene, CDR1 is ENHRY and CDR2 is SYGVKD. The CDR3 sequence: CAIKTTVTGELFF. In DNA, the CDR3 is TGTGCCATCAAGACCACAGTTACCGGGGAGCTGTTTTTT.

The CDR3 here is CATSDPGQKDTGELFF. The CDR3 DNA follows: TGTGCCACCAGTGACCCGGGACAGAAAGACACCGGGGAGCTGTTTTTT. V and J are TRBV24-1 and TRBJ2-2; TRBD1 aligns across 7 bases. Germline CDR1 KGHDR, CDR2 SFDVKD. V gave up 4 bases and J gave up 3 bases; unmatched junction bases: 7. The CDR3 contains 16 residues.

This clonotype was detected only a few times. This chain connects TRBV7-2 to TRBJ1-1; D not certain. CDR3 size: 15 residues. Germline V gives CDR1 SGHTA, CDR2 FQGNSA. The V end lost 1 base, the J end lost 1 base, and 10 bases lay between the germline ends. CDR3 sequence: CASSLGGVTNTEAFF. CDR3 nucleotide sequence: TGTGCCAGCAGCTTAGGTGGGGTCACGAACACTGAAGCTTTCTTT. The variable domain in full, with the rest retrieved from reference TRBV7-2 and TRBJ1-1, is GAGVSQSPSNKVTEKGKDVELRCDPISGHTALYWYRQSLGQGLEFLIYFQGNSAPDKSGLPSDRFSAERTGGSVSTLTIQRTQQEDSAVYLCASSLGGVTNTEAFFGQGTRLTVV.

This clonotype has more than one count but fewer than ten. The gene calls are TRBV7-2 and TRBJ2-4; D unresolved. CDR1 and CDR2 (germline): SGHTA, FQGNSA. CDR3 length: 16 residues. Trimming left V 2 bases short and J 8 bases short, with 19 bases between. The CDR3 DNA sequence: TGTGCCAGCAGCTTAAGGGTGCCGGTCCTTCTAGACATTCAGTACTTC. Protein product: CASSLRVPVLLDIQYF.

CDR3 residues: CAWSVLAGIREQFF. CDR3 sequence (DNA): TGTGCCTGGAGTGTCCTAGCGGGGATTCGAGAGCAGTTCTTC. V gene TRBV30 combines with J gene TRBJ2-1, with 9 positions matching TRBD2. This CDR3 comprises 14 residues. The trim removed 0 bases at V and 10 bases at J, leaving 7 bases unmatched. Germline V gene sequence: CDR1 GTSNPN, CDR2 SVGIG (reference sequence). Full variable domain (outside the CDR3, taken from reference TRBV30 and TRBJ2-1): SQTIHQWPATLVQPVGSPLSLECTVEGTSNPNLYWYRQAAGRGLQLLFYSVGIGQISSEVPQNLSASRPQDRQFILSSKKLLLSDSGFYLCAWSVLAGIREQFFGPGTRLTVL.